This T cell receptor (beta chain) stems from a study of CD8 T cells in ankylosing spondylitis. Quantitative molecular-barcoded 5'-RACE generated the TCR beta libraries. A single record per CDR3 protein comes from TCRdb applying MiXCR to the 5' RACE reads. The sample includes 300,000 to 350,000 distinct CDR3 sequences, 20% of them seen just once. CDR3 length: 13 amino acids. V lost 3 bases and J 5 bases, leaving 10 bases between the germline ends. The germline gives CDR1 MNHEY, CDR2 SVGAGI. This clonotype was detected ten times or more. The rearrangement joins TRBV6-5 to TRBJ1-2, with D perhaps matching TRBD1 (5 bases). The source is a female donor with ankylosing spondylitis or in good health (not recorded which). Sample: blood, either unsorted or a sorted T cell fraction (not recorded which). Here the CDR3 DNA reads TGTGCCAGCAGTTATACAGGAGGGTATGGCTACACCTTC. Encoded protein: CASSYTGGYGYTF.